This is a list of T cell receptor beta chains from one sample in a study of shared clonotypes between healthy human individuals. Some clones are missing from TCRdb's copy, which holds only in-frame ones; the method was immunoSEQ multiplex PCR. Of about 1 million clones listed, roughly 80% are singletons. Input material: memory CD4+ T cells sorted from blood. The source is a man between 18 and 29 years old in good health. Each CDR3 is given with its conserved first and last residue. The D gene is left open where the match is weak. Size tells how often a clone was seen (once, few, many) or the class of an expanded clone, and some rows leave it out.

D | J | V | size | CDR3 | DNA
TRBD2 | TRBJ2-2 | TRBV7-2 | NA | CASSVLAGKAGGELFF | TGTGCCAGCAGCGTACTAGCGGGAAAAGCCGGCGGGGAGCTGTTTTTT
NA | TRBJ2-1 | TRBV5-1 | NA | CASSLGSGAGGEQFF | TGCGCCAGCAGCTTGGGGTCGGGGGCCGGAGGTGAGCAGTTCTTC
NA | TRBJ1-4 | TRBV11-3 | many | CASSAAKTAATNEKLFF | TGTGCCAGCAGCGCCGCTAAGACGGCCGCAACTAATGAAAAACTGTTTTTT
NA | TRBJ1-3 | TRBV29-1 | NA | CSVDSGSGNTIYF | TGCAGCGTCGACAGTGGCTCTGGAAACACCATATATTTT
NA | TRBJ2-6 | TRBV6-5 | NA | CASRGTGANVLTF | TGTGCCAGCAGGGGCACTGGGGCCAACGTCCTGACTTTC
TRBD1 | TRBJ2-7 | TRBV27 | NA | CASATGGRYEQYF | TGTGCCAGTGCGACAGGGGGTAGGTACGAGCAGTACTTC
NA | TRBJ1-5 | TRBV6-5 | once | CASSYSEGNQPQHF | TGTGCCAGCAGTTACAGCGAAGGCAATCAGCCCCAGCATTTT
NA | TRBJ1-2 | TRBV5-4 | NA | CASSLGVPNYGYTF | TGTGCCAGCAGCTTGGGGGTCCCCAACTATGGCTACACCTTC
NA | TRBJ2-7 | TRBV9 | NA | CASSPQTGNYEQYF | TGTGCCAGCAGCCCACAGACAGGAAACTACGAGCAGTACTTC
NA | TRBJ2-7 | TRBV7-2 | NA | CASHSRGLHPSSYEQYF | TGTGCCAGCCACTCTCGGGGTCTTCACCCGAGCTCCTACGAGCAGTACTTC
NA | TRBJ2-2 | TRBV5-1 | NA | CASSLTAGNTGELFF | TGCGCCAGCAGCTTGACTGCGGGCAACACCGGGGAGCTGTTTTTT
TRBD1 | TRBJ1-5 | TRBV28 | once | CASSYFRQGGRQPQHF | TGTGCCAGCAGTTATTTCCGCCAGGGGGGCCGTCAGCCCCAGCATTTT
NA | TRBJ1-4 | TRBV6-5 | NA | CASSPTDPNEKLFF | TGTGCCAGCAGTCCGACAGATCCGAATGAAAAACTGTTTTTT
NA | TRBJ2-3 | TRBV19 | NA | CASRTQVETDTQYF | TGTGCCAGTAGAACCCAGGTAGAGACAGATACGCAGTATTTT
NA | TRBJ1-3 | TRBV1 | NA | CTSSQGPALSSGNTIYF | TGCACCAGCAGCCAAGGGCCAGCCCTTAGCTCTGGAAACACCATATATTTT
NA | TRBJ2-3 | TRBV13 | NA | CASSTDTSGPDTQYF | TGTGCCAGCAGCACCGACACTAGTGGACCAGATACGCAGTATTTT
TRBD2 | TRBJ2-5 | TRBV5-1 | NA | CASSSTSGRRETQYF | TGCGCCAGCAGCTCGACTAGCGGGAGGAGAGAGACCCAGTACTTC
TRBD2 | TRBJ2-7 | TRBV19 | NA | CASSGKTSGLSSYEQYF | TGTGCCAGTTCAGGAAAGACTAGCGGGCTTAGCTCCTACGAGCAGTACTTC
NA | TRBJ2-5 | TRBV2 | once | CASSENGGGETQYF | TGTGCCAGCAGTGAAAATGGGGGCGGGGAGACCCAGTACTTC
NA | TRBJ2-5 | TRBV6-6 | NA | CASRLNRVTLQETQYF | TGTGCCAGCAGGCTAAACAGGGTAACCCTCCAAGAGACCCAGTACTTC
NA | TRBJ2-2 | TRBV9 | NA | CASSVGRGATGELFF | TGTGCCAGCAGCGTAGGGAGGGGTGCCACCGGGGAGCTGTTTTTT
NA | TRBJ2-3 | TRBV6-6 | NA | CASSYGSTDTQYF | TGTGCCAGCAGTTACGGGAGCACAGATACGCAGTATTTT
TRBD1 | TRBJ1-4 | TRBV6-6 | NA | CAIKGQGNEKLFF | TGTGCCATCAAGGGACAGGGAAACGAAAAACTGTTTTTT
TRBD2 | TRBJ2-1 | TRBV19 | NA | CASSMGGGVNEQFF | TGTGCCAGTAGTATGGGGGGAGGGGTGAATGAGCAGTTCTTC
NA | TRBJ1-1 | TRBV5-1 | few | CASSQRQVSEAFF | TGCGCCAGCAGCCAACGACAGGTTTCTGAAGCTTTCTTT
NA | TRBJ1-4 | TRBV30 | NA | CAWSVLGQVGEKLFF | TGTGCCTGGAGTGTACTGGGGCAGGTGGGGGAAAAACTGTTTTTT
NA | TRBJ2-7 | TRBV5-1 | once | CASSMLEGGYEQYF | TGCGCCAGCAGCATGTTAGAAGGGGGCTACGAGCAGTACTTC
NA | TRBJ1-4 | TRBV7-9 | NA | CASSFQGSGEKLFF | TGTGCCAGCAGCTTTCAGGGATCAGGTGAAAAACTGTTTTTT
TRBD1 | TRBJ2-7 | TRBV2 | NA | CASFSGGRGSGSYEQYF | TGTGCCAGCTTCTCAGGGGGCCGGGGTAGCGGCTCCTACGAGCAGTACTTC
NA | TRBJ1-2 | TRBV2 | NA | CASSTGDRSFGYTF | TGTGCCAGCAGTACTGGTGACAGATCCTTTGGCTACACCTTC
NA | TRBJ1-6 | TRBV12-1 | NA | CASSDSRGNSPLHF | TGTGCCAGCAGCGACTCTAGGGGTAATTCACCCCTCCACTTT
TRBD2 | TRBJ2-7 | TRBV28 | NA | CASSPWAGGTSYEQYF | TGTGCCAGCAGTCCATGGGCGGGGGGCACCTCCTACGAGCAGTACTTC
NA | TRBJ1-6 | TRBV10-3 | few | CAIRPDMPSPLHF | TGTGCCATCAGACCGGACATGCCTTCACCCCTCCACTTT
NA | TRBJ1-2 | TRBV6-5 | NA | CASSMDANYGYTF | TGTGCCAGCAGTATGGACGCGAACTATGGCTACACCTTC
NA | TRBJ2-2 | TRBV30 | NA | CAWSVNANTGELFF | TGTGCCTGGAGTGTAAACGCCAACACCGGGGAGCTGTTTTTT
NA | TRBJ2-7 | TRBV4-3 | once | CASSPQAASYEQYF | TGCGCCAGCAGCCCCCAGGCCGCTTCCTACGAGCAGTACTTC
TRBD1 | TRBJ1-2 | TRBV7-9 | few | CASSLSRTGPRYTF | TGTGCCAGCAGCTTATCCAGGACAGGCCCCCGGTACACCTTC
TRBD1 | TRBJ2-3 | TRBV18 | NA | CASSPLGTGSTDTQYF | TGTGCCAGCTCACCACTAGGGACAGGTAGCACAGATACGCAGTATTTT
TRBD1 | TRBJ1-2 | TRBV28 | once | CASSLLDRVRNYGYTF | TGTGCCAGCAGTTTGTTGGACAGGGTTCGGAATTATGGCTACACCTTC
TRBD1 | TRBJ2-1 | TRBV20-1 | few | CSASRGREQFF | TGCAGTGCTAGTAGGGGGCGCGAGCAGTTCTTC
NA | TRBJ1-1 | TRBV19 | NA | CASSPRGTMNTEAFF | TGTGCCAGTAGTCCCCGGGGGACCATGAACACTGAAGCTTTCTTT
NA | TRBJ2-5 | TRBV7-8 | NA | CASSGTRAETQYF | TGTGCCAGCAGCGGAACTAGAGCAGAGACCCAGTACTTC
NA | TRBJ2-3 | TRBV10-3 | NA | CAISKGGAEDTQYF | TGTGCCATCAGTAAAGGGGGGGCTGAAGATACGCAGTATTTT
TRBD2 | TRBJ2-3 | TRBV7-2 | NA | CASSPVTSGYTDTQYF | TGTGCCAGCAGTCCGGTGACTAGCGGATACACAGATACGCAGTATTTT
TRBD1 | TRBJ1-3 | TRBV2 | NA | CASRPGTGTGSGNTIYF | TGTGCCAGCAGACCCGGGACAGGGACGGGCTCTGGAAACACCATATATTTT
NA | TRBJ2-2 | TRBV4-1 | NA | CASSRRAEFANTGELFF | TGCGCCAGCAGCCGACGGGCAGAGTTCGCGAACACCGGGGAGCTGTTTTTT
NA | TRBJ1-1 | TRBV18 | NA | CASSQTVNTEAFF | TGTGCCAGCTCACAAACAGTGAACACTGAAGCTTTCTTT
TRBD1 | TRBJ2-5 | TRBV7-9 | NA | CASSLGTVKETQYF | TGTGCCAGCAGCTTGGGGACAGTCAAAGAGACCCAGTACTTC
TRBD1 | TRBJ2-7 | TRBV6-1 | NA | CASGTGVDYEQYF | TGTGCCAGCGGGACAGGGGTGGACTACGAGCAGTACTTC
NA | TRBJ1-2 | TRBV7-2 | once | CASSPDWGAYGYTF | TGTGCCAGCAGCCCTGATTGGGGAGCCTATGGCTACACCTTC
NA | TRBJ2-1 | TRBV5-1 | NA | CASSFSLADYNEQFF | TGCGCCAGCAGCTTCTCACTAGCCGACTACAATGAGCAGTTCTTC
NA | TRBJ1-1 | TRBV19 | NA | CASSQNPSGLTEAFF | TGTGCCAGTAGTCAGAATCCGTCCGGGCTTACTGAAGCTTTCTTT
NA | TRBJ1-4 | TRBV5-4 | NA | CASSFKATNEKLFF | TGTGCCAGCAGCTTCAAAGCAACTAATGAAAAACTGTTTTTT
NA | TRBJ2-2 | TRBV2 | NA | CASSTAGTGELFF | TGTGCCAGCAGTACTGCGGGGACCGGGGAGCTGTTTTTT
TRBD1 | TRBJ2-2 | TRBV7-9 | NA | CASSPSTTGGTGELFF | TGTGCCAGCAGCCCCTCTACGACAGGGGGCACCGGGGAGCTGTTTTTT
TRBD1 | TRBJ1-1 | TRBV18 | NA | CASSPKTGTEAFF | TGTGCCAGCTCACCAAAGACAGGGACTGAAGCTTTCTTT
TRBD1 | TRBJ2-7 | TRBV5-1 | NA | CASSSDTPGQVPYEQYF | TGCGCCAGCAGCTCCGACACTCCGGGACAGGTTCCCTACGAGCAGTACTTC
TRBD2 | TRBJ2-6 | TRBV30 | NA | CAWSRGGSGANVLTF | TGTGCCTGGTCCCGGGGGGGCTCTGGGGCCAACGTCCTGACTTTC
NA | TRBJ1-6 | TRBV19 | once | CASSRYSSTGSPLHF | TGTGCCAGTAGTAGGTATTCTTCAACGGGTTCACCCCTCCACTTT